This T cell receptor beta chain was recovered during a study of T cells in localized non-small cell lung cancer. Study conclusions and caveats: Detection in adjacent lung was observed for a median around 59 of the top 100 tumor clones. Adjacent uninvolved lung tissue had the highest T cell clonality, exceeding tumor. Longer overall survival was associated with a higher density of T cells in the blood.

The ends were cut back, 7 bases at V and 4 bases at J, with 20 bases in the middle. The CDR3 extends over 17 amino acids. Germline CDR1 and CDR2: SGHNT and YENEEA. This clone has a handful of counts. Its target is not known. Using immunoSEQ multiplex PCR, the repertoire was profiled, and TCRdb retains in-frame clones only, with some absent. The table lists approximately 2,000 clones, roughly 24% of them singletons. Sequenced here: lung tumor tissue, sampled before any cancer treatment. The chain links TRBV11-3 to TRBJ2-6; the D gene is possibly TRBD1 (6 bases). The clonotype originates from a female donor over 55 with stage II lung adenocarcinoma. As DNA, the CDR3 is TGTGCCAGCACGGGTGGCAGGGGCGGCTCCGGGGCCAACGTCCTGACTTTC. Its protein product is CASTGGRGGSGANVLTF.